Listed here are 7 T cell receptor beta chains from one sample, sequenced in a study of T cell responses to AZD1222 COVID-19 vaccine. Using immunoSEQ multiplex PCR, the repertoire was profiled, and TCRdb retains in-frame clones only, with some absent. The top ten hold approximately 2.7% of the sample, which has around 180,000 clones, more than 75% seen once. This specimen was peripheral blood, taken on day 0 of MenACWY control vaccination. Receptors originate from an adult in good health.

V usage is TRBV28 and J usage is TRBJ1-4; D is perhaps TRBD1 (5 bases). The germline V gene has CDR1 MDHEN and CDR2 SYDVKM. This CDR3 has 13 residues. Trimming took 6 bases from V and 7 from J, leaving 12 bases between them. CDR3 nucleotide sequence: TGTGCCAGCAGGAAAGGGGCCTCTGAAAAACTGTTTTTT. It translates to CASRKGASEKLFF.

The chain combines TRBV9 with TRBJ1-5, with D tentatively TRBD1 (5 bases). There are 15 residues in the CDR3. From germline, CDR1 is SGDLS and CDR2 YYNGEE. With 4 bases removed from V and 1 base from J, the gap between germline ends came to 12 bases. CDR3 sequence reads: CASSPGTASNQPQHF. The CDR3, as DNA: TGTGCCAGCAGCCCCGGGACCGCGAGCAATCAGCCCCAGCATTTT.

The chain joins TRBV6-1 to TRBJ1-5, with unresolved D. V lost 3 bases, J lost 9 bases, and 9 bases lay in between. Germline lookup yields CDR1 MNHNS and CDR2 SASEGT. The CDR3 is 12 amino acids. The CDR3 spells CASSDSIMPQHF. The CDR3 nucleotides are TGTGCCAGCAGTGATAGCATCATGCCCCAGCATTTT.

This clone showed up just once. V gene TRBV6-1 combines with J gene TRBJ1-5, with D possibly TRBD1 on 5 matching bases. V lost 10 bases and J lost 0, with 7 bases in between. CDR1 MNHNS and CDR2 SASEGT come from the germline V gene. The CDR3 has 12 residues. The chain's CDR3 is CATGGSNQPQHF. Written as DNA, the CDR3 is TGTGCCACTGGGGGTAGCAATCAGCCCCAGCATTTT.

This clone was picked up one time. This chain links TRBV21-1 with TRBJ2-7. TRBV21-1 is a pseudogene. The CDR3 consists of 14 residues. This chain's CDR3 is CASSPTRTSYEQYF. For the CDR3, the DNA is TGTGCCAGCAGCCCTACCAGGACCTCCTACGAGCAGTACTTC.

The genes are TRBV28 and TRBJ1-6, with 7 nucleotides matching TRBD1. V lost 10 bases to trimming and J lost 10 bases; unmatched junction nucleotides: 7. This CDR3 region has 12 residues. Germline loops: CDR1 MDHEN, CDR2 SYDVKM. The CDR3 spells CATGTVRSPLHF. CDR3 bases: TGTGCCACTGGGACAGTGCGATCACCCCTCCACTTT.

This clone occurred once. This chain uses TRBV21-1 with TRBJ2-7; the D call TRBD1 from the table was never checked on the DNA. TRBV21-1 is reported as a pseudogene. This CDR3 has 13 residues. CDR3 sequence reads: CASSADRQYEQYF. The CDR3 nucleotides read TGTGCCAGCAGCGCCGACAGACAATACGAGCAGTACTTC.